This T cell receptor beta chain was identified during a study of T-cell memory formation after mild COVID-19. Regarding the study as a whole: CD4/CD8 balance held among clones contracting day 15 to 85, and later expanders leaned CD4+.

In TCRdb, the 5' RACE reads were re-called with MiXCR into one record per CDR3 protein. The table has 190,000 or so distinct CDR3 sequences, around 21% seen once. This clonotype was seen once. Its target is not known. CDR1 and CDR2 from the germline V gene are SGHTA and FQGTGA. The CDR3 loop spans 12 amino acids. Trimming took 5 bases from V and 6 from J, leaving 9 bases between them. The rearrangement joins TRBV7-3 to TRBJ2-3; no definite D call. The sequence came from an adult woman who had mild COVID-19 (a few samples of this study predate the infection). Cell type and time point are not known. Sequenced: PBMCs or a T cell subset sorted from them (not recorded which). The CDR3 spells CASSRPADTQYF. Here the CDR3 DNA reads TGTGCCAGCAGCCGGCCGGCCGATACGCAGTATTTT.